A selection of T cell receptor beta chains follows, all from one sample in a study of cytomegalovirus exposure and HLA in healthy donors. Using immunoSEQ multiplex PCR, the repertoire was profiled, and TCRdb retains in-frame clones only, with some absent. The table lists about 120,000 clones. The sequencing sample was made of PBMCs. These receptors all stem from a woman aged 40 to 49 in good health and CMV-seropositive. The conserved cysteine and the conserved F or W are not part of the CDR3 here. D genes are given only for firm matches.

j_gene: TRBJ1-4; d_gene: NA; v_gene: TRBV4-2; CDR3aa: ASSQAQGNEKLF
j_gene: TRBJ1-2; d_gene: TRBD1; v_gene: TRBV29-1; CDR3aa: SVEDWTGRYNYGYT
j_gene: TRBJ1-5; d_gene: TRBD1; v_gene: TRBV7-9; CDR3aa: ASSRQGVEPQH
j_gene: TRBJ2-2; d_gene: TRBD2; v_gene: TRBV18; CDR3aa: ASSLRLAGRDTGELF
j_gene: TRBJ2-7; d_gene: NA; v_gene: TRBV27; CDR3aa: ASSLHSNPSYEQY
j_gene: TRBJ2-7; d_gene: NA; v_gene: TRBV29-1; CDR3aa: SVGGRARNEQY
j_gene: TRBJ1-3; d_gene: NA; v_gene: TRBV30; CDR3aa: AWTVSGNTIY
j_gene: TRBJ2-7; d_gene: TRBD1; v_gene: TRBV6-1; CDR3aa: ASSEAGQVTEQY
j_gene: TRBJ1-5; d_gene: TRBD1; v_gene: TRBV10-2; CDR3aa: ASSRDSLSNQPQH
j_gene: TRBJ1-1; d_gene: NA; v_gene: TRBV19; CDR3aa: ASSMTKNTEAF
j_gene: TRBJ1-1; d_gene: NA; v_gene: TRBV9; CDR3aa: ASSGRDFYTEAF
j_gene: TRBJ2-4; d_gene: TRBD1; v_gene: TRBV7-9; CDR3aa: ASSSSGTGSWY
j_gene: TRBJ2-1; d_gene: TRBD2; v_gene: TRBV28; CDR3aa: ASSSGLAGSRQF
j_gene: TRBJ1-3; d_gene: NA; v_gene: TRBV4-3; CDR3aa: ASSQTERGWNTIY
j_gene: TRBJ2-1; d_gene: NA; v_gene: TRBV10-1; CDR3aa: ASSESGSGDEQF
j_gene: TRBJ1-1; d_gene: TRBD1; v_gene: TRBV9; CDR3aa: ASSATGRITEAF
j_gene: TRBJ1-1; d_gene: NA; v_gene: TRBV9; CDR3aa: ASSVLAELREAF
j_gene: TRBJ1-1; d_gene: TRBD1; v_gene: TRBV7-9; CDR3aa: ASSLRQGDGGTEAF